A selection of T cell receptor beta chains follows, all from one sample in a study of T cells in Graves' hyperthyroidism and ophthalmopathy. TCRdb re-called the multiplex PCR reads with MiXCR, one entry per CDR3 protein. The table has 380,000 or so distinct CDR3 sequences, roughly 12% seen once. Sequencing was carried out using blood. The source is a man aged 25-40 years with Graves' hyperthyroidism that later progressed to Graves' ophthalmopathy. The CDR3 runs from the conserved cysteine through the conserved F or W. D genes are given only for firm matches. The listing skips clone size in some rows; elsewhere it reads once, few, many or a size class.

J	V	size	D	CDR3	DNA
TRBJ1-5	TRBV3-1	many	-	CASSQGGGQPQHF	TGTGCCAGCAGCCAAGGGGGGGGGCAGCCCCAGCATTTT
TRBJ1-5	TRBV7-6	many	-	CASSPGQAQPQHF	TGTGCCAGCAGCCCAGGGCAGGCGCAGCCCCAGCATTTT
TRBJ1-2	TRBV5-1	many	TRBD1	CASSYRDSYGYTF	TGCGCCAGCAGTTACCGGGACAGCTATGGCTACACCTTC
TRBJ2-7	TRBV6-1	many	-	CASSEASGHRLEQYF	TGTGCCAGCAGTGAGGCCTCGGGACACCGTCTGGAGCAGTACTTC
TRBJ2-7	TRBV5-1	-	-	CASSLGTFLYEQYF	TGCGCCAGCAGCTTGGGGACTTTCCTCTACGAGCAGTACTTC
TRBJ2-1	TRBV18	many	TRBD1	CASSPRTGTNEQFF	TGTGCCAGCTCACCACGGACAGGGACTAATGAGCAGTTCTTC
TRBJ2-7	TRBV18	-	TRBD1	CASSPRSPGQGHSYEQYF	TGTGCCAGCTCACCACGGTCTCCGGGACAGGGTCACTCCTACGAGCAGTACTTC
TRBJ1-2	TRBV20-1	many	-	CKPRAGTNYGYTF	TGCAAGCCCCGGGCAGGTACTAACTATGGCTACACCTTC
TRBJ2-5	TRBV11-2	many	TRBD2	CASSSGTSLQETQYF	TGTGCCAGCAGCTCCGGGACTAGCCTTCAAGAGACCCAGTACTTC
TRBJ2-4	TRBV6-2/TRBV6-3	few	TRBD2	CASSSPIRTSGIAKNIQYF	TGTGCCAGCAGTTCCCCAATTCGGACTAGCGGCATAGCCAAAAACATTCAGTACTTC
TRBJ1-6	TRBV20-1	-	-	CSASGGNSSPLHF	TGCAGTGCTAGCGGGGGGAATAGTTCACCCCTCCACTTT
TRBJ2-2	TRBV20-1	-	-	CSGLALQRGGELFF	TGCAGTGGACTGGCCCTCCAGCGCGGCGGGGAGCTGTTTTTT
TRBJ2-6	TRBV6-1	many	-	CASSSDPSTNVLTF	TGTGCCAGCAGTTCAGACCCTTCGACCAACGTCCTGACTTTC
TRBJ2-7	TRBV29-1	once	TRBD2	CSVEAGGKYEQYF	TGCAGCGTTGAAGCGGGGGGAAAATACGAGCAGTACTTC
TRBJ1-2	TRBV20-1	-	-	CSATEVPGYTF	TGCAGTGCTACGGAGGTGCCCGGCTACACCTTC